This is a list of T cell receptor beta chains from one sample in a study of cytomegalovirus exposure and HLA in healthy donors. Data came from immunoSEQ multiplex PCR; TCRdb stores just in-frame clones and leaves some out. The sample carries 150,000 or so clones, about 74% recorded once. The sample comprised PBMCs. The receptors here all came from a man aged 35-49 years in good health and CMV-seropositive. CDR3s include the opening cysteine and the closing phenylalanine or tryptophan. Fields, in order: V gene, D gene, clone size, J gene, CDR3 protein, CDR3 DNA. The D gene is left open where the match is weak. Part of the rows lack a size; the others show once, few, many or a class for expanded clones.

TRBV19	.	.	TRBJ2-5	CASSIQGTETQYF	TGTGCCAGTAGTATCCAGGGAACCGAGACCCAGTACTTC
TRBV2	TRBD1	few	TRBJ1-4	CASSSTGTGHIKEKLFF	TGTGCCAGCAGTTCTACCGGGACAGGGCATATTAAAGAAAAACTGTTTTTT
TRBV11-2	TRBD2	.	TRBJ2-1	CASSAPLAGESEQFF	TGTGCCAGCAGCGCCCCACTAGCGGGAGAATCTGAGCAGTTCTTC
TRBV12-5	TRBD1	.	TRBJ2-1	CASGPGQHSYNEQFF	TGTGCTAGTGGTCCGGGACAGCACTCCTACAATGAGCAGTTCTTC
TRBV9	.	.	TRBJ2-2	CASSSGDTGELFF	TGTGCCAGCAGCTCCGGGGACACCGGGGAGCTGTTTTTT
TRBV4-1	.	.	TRBJ2-5	CASSQVGAVQETQYF	TGCGCCAGCAGCCAAGTTGGGGCGGTACAAGAGACCCAGTACTTC
TRBV6-5	TRBD2	.	TRBJ2-7	CASSSGTLYEQYF	TGTGCCAGCTCCAGCGGGACTTTGTACGAGCAGTACTTC
TRBV10-1	.	.	TRBJ2-7	CASSSDSSYEQYF	TGCGCCAGCAGTTCCGACAGTTCCTACGAGCAGTACTTC
TRBV9	TRBD1	.	TRBJ2-1	CASSAYSGTGVKGSDNEQFF	TGTGCCAGCAGCGCCTACTCCGGGACAGGGGTTAAGGGGTCGGACAATGAGCAGTTCTTC
TRBV4-1	.	.	TRBJ2-7	CASSPPGGPVYEQYF	TGCGCCAGCAGCCCCCCAGGCGGGCCTGTCTACGAGCAGTACTTC
TRBV5-4	TRBD2	.	TRBJ2-1	CASRRAASGRENEQFF	TGTGCCAGCCGCCGGGCGGCTAGCGGGAGGGAGAATGAGCAGTTCTTC
TRBV12-5	TRBD1	.	TRBJ2-1	CASGYPRDSSYNEQFF	TGTGCTAGTGGTTACCCCCGGGACAGCTCCTACAATGAGCAGTTCTTC
TRBV7-2	.	once	TRBJ1-2	CASRHNRVGYTF	TGTGCCAGCAGACATAACAGGGTAGGCTACACCTTC
TRBV9	.	.	TRBJ2-2	CASSLGGNPYTGELFF	TGTGCCAGCAGCCTTGGCGGGAACCCCTACACCGGGGAGCTGTTTTTT
TRBV18	TRBD1	.	TRBJ2-2	CASSPRQGGTGELFF	TGTGCCAGCTCACCGAGACAGGGTGGAACCGGGGAGCTGTTTTTT
TRBV2	TRBD1	.	TRBJ2-2	CASSPGTGFFLSPGELFF	TGTGCCAGCAGCCCCGGGACAGGGTTCTTTCTCAGTCCCGGGGAGCTGTTTTTT
TRBV18	.	.	TRBJ1-2	CASSPPSSDGSHGYTF	TGTGCCAGCTCACCACCATCCTCTGACGGGTCCCATGGCTACACCTTC
TRBV14	.	.	TRBJ1-3	CASSQDRGNTIYF	TGTGCCAGCAGCCAAGATCGAGGGAACACCATATATTTT
TRBV7-2	.	.	TRBJ2-1	CASSLEGAPYNEQFF	TGTGCCAGCAGCTTAGAGGGAGCCCCCTACAATGAGCAGTTCTTC
TRBV13	TRBD2	.	TRBJ2-3	CASSLGLAGGYTQYF	TGTGCCAGCAGCTTAGGTCTAGCGGGAGGGTATACGCAGTATTTT
TRBV14	.	.	TRBJ2-7	CASSQDGGMSSYEQYF	TGTGCCAGCAGCCAAGATGGCGGGATGAGCTCCTACGAGCAGTACTTC
TRBV18	TRBD2	once	TRBJ2-1	CASSPRPLAGANEQFF	TGTGCCAGCTCACCACGTCCGCTAGCGGGAGCCAATGAGCAGTTCTTC
TRBV14	TRBD1	.	TRBJ2-7	CASSPRDSTSYEQYF	TGTGCCAGCAGCCCCCGGGACAGTACCTCCTACGAGCAGTACTTC
TRBV5-4	.	.	TRBJ1-1	CASSKPQGPSGEAFF	TGTGCCAGCAGCAAACCGCAGGGCCCCTCGGGTGAAGCTTTCTTT
TRBV18	.	once	TRBJ1-1	CASSRTGTPNTEAFF	TGTGCCAGCTCTCGGACCGGGACACCTAACACTGAAGCTTTCTTT
TRBV10-3	.	.	TRBJ2-1	CAILSSSYNEQFF	TGTGCCATCCTCTCGAGCTCCTACAATGAGCAGTTCTTC
TRBV2	TRBD1	.	TRBJ1-2	CARDRTGSGYTF	TGTGCCAGGGATCGGACAGGGAGTGGCTACACCTTC
TRBV7-9	.	.	TRBJ2-7	CATTRLTGPDEQYF	TGTGCCACGACCCGACTCACTGGCCCGGACGAGCAGTACTTC
TRBV4-1	.	once	TRBJ1-1	CASSQERSLQAFF	TGCGCCAGCAGCCAAGAGCGCTCCCTTCAAGCTTTCTTT
TRBV6-4	TRBD2	.	TRBJ2-3	CASSELAGDKDTQYF	TGTGCCAGCAGTGAACTAGCGGGAGATAAAGATACGCAGTATTTT
TRBV9	.	.	TRBJ1-3	CASSYSGNTIYF	TGTGCCAGCTCCTACTCTGGAAACACCATATATTTT
TRBV2	.	.	TRBJ2-7	CASRDTAYEQYF	TGTGCCAGCCGGGACACAGCCTACGAGCAGTACTTC
TRBV19	TRBD1	.	TRBJ2-7	CASSPGGRALSYEQYF	TGTGCCAGTAGTCCAGGGGGCAGGGCCCTCTCCTACGAGCAGTACTTC
TRBV11-2	TRBD1	.	TRBJ2-2	CASSLRQGNTGELFF	TGTGCCAGCAGCCTTAGACAGGGCAACACCGGGGAGCTGTTTTTT
TRBV9	TRBD1	.	TRBJ1-2	CASSALEPGQRYGYTF	TGTGCCAGCAGCGCCCTCGAGCCGGGACAGAGATATGGCTACACCTTC
TRBV11-1	.	.	TRBJ2-7	CASSPTRSSVSYEQYF	TGTGCCAGCAGCCCCACCAGGTCTAGCGTGTCCTACGAGCAGTACTTC
TRBV6-6	.	.	TRBJ2-4	CASTPQGGLTKNIQYF	TGTGCCAGCACCCCACAGGGCGGTCTTACCAAAAACATTCAGTACTTC
TRBV28	.	.	TRBJ1-1	CASSPTWGAEAFF	TGTGCCAGCAGTCCGACGTGGGGAGCTGAAGCTTTCTTT
TRBV28	.	few	TRBJ2-7	CASSFRMTGSYEQYF	TGTGCCAGCAGTTTTAGGATGACAGGCTCCTACGAGCAGTACTTC
TRBV10-3	.	.	TRBJ2-1	CAISAGELNEQFF	TGTGCCATCAGTGCTGGGGAGTTAAATGAGCAGTTCTTC
TRBV6-5	TRBD2	few	TRBJ2-1	CASSRAGTSYNEQFF	TGTGCCAGCAGTCGGGCCGGGACTAGCTACAATGAGCAGTTCTTC
TRBV5-1	.	.	TRBJ2-3	CASSNIGSTDTQYF	TGCGCCAGTAGCAATATCGGGAGCACAGATACGCAGTATTTT
TRBV18	.	.	TRBJ2-7	CASSGSRDEQYF	TGTGCCAGCTCAGGGTCCAGGGACGAGCAGTACTTC
TRBV5-6	TRBD1	.	TRBJ1-5	CASSLKRQGAVGNQPQHF	TGTGCCAGCAGCTTGAAGAGACAGGGGGCTGTTGGCAATCAGCCCCAGCATTTT
TRBV5-1	.	.	TRBJ2-2	CASSLSGAGDGELFF	TGCGCCAGCAGCTTATCAGGGGCCGGGGACGGGGAGCTGTTTTTT
TRBV5-1	.	.	TRBJ2-6	CASSQQGSGANVLTF	TGCGCCAGCAGCCAGCAGGGGTCTGGGGCCAACGTCCTGACTTTC
TRBV7-9	.	.	TRBJ1-2	CSSSLWSDAGGYTF	TGTTCCAGCAGCTTATGGTCGGATGCAGGTGGCTACACCTTC
TRBV5-1	TRBD1	.	TRBJ2-7	CASSLGDGTGREQYF	TGCGCCAGCAGCTTGGGCGACGGGACAGGGCGCGAGCAGTACTTC
TRBV10-2	TRBD1	.	TRBJ2-7	CASSATGGLRYEQYF	TGCGCCAGCAGCGCCACAGGGGGGCTAAGGTACGAGCAGTACTTC
TRBV28	.	.	TRBJ2-7	CASSLQGNEQYF	TGTGCCAGCAGTTTGCAGGGGAACGAGCAGTACTTC
TRBV9	.	.	TRBJ1-6	CASSVAVDSPLHF	TGTGCCAGCAGCGTAGCTGTAGATTCACCCCTCCACTTT
TRBV11-3	.	few	TRBJ2-2	CASSLRRNTGELFF	TGTGCCAGCAGCTTAAGGAGGAACACCGGGGAGCTGTTTTTT
TRBV28	.	.	TRBJ2-7	CASTHGGASGYEQYF	TGTGCCAGCACCCATGGGGGGGCATCGGGCTACGAGCAGTACTTC
TRBV11-2	.	.	TRBJ1-3	CASSLTGNSGNTIYF	TGTGCCAGCAGTCTCACAGGGAACTCTGGAAACACCATATATTTT
TRBV28	TRBD1	.	TRBJ2-3	CASRNDREGTDTQYF	TGTGCCAGCAGGAATGACAGGGAAGGCACAGATACGCAGTATTTT
TRBV28	.	.	TRBJ1-1	CASSSAGFTEAFF	TGTGCCAGCAGTTCCGCCGGGTTCACTGAAGCTTTCTTT
TRBV19	.	.	TRBJ1-2	CASSIGGTDYGYTF	TGTGCCAGTAGTATTGGGGGGACCGACTATGGCTACACCTTC